The subject of this entry is one T cell receptor beta chain. Its antigen is not known. This sample is drawn from a study of blood T cells in healthy people across ages. Study results and limitations: It was not possible, with unsorted PBMCs, to conclusively compare naive and antigen-experienced cells. In the absence of known donor CMV status, changes in expanded clonotypes were possibly confounded.

Next came a second PCR, run for about 7 to 11 cycles, which used a sample-barcoded 5' primer along with a J-beta primer mix. TCRdb independently ran MiXCR on the 5' RACE reads; one entry per CDR3 protein. The sample holds around 1.7 million distinct CDR3 sequences; approximately 30% are singletons and the top ten take less than 9.5%. With 5 bases removed from V and 7 bases from J, the gap between germline ends came to 21 bases. From germline, CDR1 is SEHNR and CDR2 FQNEAQ (reference sequence). The CDR3 covers 16 residues. This chain joins TRBV7-9 and TRBJ2-1; possibly TRBD2 for D (5 bases). The clonotype comes from a woman between 25 and 40 years old in good health. Sequenced input: blood. In DNA, the CDR3 is TGTGCCAGCAGCCCCCCCTCCACCGGACTGGAGAATGAGCAGTTCTTC. As protein: CASSPPSTGLENEQFF.